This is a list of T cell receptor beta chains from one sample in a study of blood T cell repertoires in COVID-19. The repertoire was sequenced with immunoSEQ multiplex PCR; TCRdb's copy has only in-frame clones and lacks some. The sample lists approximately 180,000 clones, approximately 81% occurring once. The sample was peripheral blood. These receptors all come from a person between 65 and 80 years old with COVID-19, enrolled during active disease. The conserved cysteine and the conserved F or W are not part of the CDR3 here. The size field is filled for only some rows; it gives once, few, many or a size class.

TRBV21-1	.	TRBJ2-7	ASRGLAGVSILHYEQY
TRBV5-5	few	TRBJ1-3	ASSPRQGAGDTIY
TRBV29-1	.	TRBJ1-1	SVRGAGTEAF
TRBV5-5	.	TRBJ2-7	ASMTPQGEDEQY
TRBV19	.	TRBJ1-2	ASSTRWEQGAGYGYT
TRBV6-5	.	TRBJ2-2	ASSYSEGLRTGELF
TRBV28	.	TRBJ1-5	ASSLVGTRRLNQPQH
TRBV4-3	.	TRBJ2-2	ASSQGQGFLNTGELF
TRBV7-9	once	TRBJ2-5	ASSHRQGGTEETQY
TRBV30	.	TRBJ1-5	AWSGNPGSAQPQH
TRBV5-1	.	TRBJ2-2	ASSLAPGGPAGELF
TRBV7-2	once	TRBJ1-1	ASSLSQANTEAF
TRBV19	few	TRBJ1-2	ASSMSRDRGDYGYT
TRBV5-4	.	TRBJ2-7	ASSPRTGGSYEQY
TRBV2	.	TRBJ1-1	ASGGNTEAF
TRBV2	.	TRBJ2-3	ASSLFLGDTQY
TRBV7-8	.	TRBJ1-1	ASSIRGGTEAF
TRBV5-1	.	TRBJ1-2	ASSWGQGSYGYT
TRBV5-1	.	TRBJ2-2	ASSPDWVNTGELF
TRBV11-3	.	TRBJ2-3	ASSLRQGADTQY
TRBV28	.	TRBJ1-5	ASSIAAGQGNQPQH
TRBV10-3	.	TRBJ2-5	AISGQGTQETQY
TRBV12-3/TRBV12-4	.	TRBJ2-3	ASSAFTDTQY
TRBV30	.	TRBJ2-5	AWSVLEETQY
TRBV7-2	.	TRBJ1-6	ASSPSSGVVNSPLH
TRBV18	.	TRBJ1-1	ASSPKNLDSSGAF
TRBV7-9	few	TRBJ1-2	ASSLASGTGAGGYT
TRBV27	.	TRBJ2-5	PGVKRDRSQETQY
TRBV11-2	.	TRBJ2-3	ASSLDRTSDTQY
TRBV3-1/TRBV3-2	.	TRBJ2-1	ASSQWLAGGLAQF
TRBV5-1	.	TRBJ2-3	ASSWEEGTAIRLDTQY
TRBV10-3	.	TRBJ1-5	AISPATTGNQPQH